The source of this T cell receptor beta chain is a study of T cell changes during pregnancy in multiple sclerosis. CDR3 length: 20 residues. Germline loops: CDR1 SGHNT, CDR2 YYREEE (reference sequence). The V and J ends lost 3 bases and 3 bases, in that order; junction bases with no gene match: 14. Sequencing was performed with immunoSEQ multiplex PCR; in TCRdb, only in-frame clones are kept and a portion is missing. Here the sample spans tens of thousands of clones, 85% to 95% being singletons. This specimen consisted of CD8+ T cells from peripheral blood mononuclear cells, obtained before pregnancy. The chain carries TRBV5-4 and TRBJ2-2; 13 nucleotides agree with TRBD2. The TCR was taken from a female donor with multiple sclerosis, enrolled in a pregnancy study. CDR3 amino acids: CASSSYPGLAGFLDTGELFF. CDR3 coding DNA: TGTGCCAGCAGCTCCTACCCGGGACTAGCGGGATTCTTGGACACCGGGGAGCTGTTTTTT.